The 9 T cell receptor beta chains given below trace back to one sample, sequenced in a study of T cell repertoires in cytomegalovirus infection. Using its own MiXCR run on the reads, TCRdb lists one record per CDR3 protein. The sample comprises 900,000 to 950,000 distinct CDR3 sequences, less than 40% of which are singletons, and over 12% rests with the top ten. These receptors lack a known antigen. The sample here was cultured CD8+ T cells from PBMCs, taken from culture after CMV antigen stimulation. The receptors derive from a human donor in good health (CMV status not recorded). Some clones in this sample may be carry-over from other donors' samples.

The chain links TRBV4-1 to TRBJ2-1; unclear D gene. CDR1 is MGHRA and CDR2 is YSYEKL in the germline V gene. The CDR3 totals 14 residues. V was cut by 4 bases and J by 5 bases, with 12 bases left in between. CDR3 nucleotides: TGCGCCAGCAGCCCCATCCCTACAGACAATGAGCAGTTCTTC. Translated: CASSPIPTDNEQFF.

This clonotype was detected many times. This sequence joins TRBV7-2 and TRBJ2-7; TRBD2 agrees at 13 bases. Germline V gene sequence: CDR1 SGHTA, CDR2 FQGNSA. CDR3 length: 16 residues. The ends lost 1 base at V and 7 bases at J; junction bases unmatched: 7. The CDR3 DNA is TGTGCCAGCAGCTTAGGACTAGCGGGGGGCTCAAGGGAGCAGTACGTC. This sequence encodes CASSLGLAGGSREQYV.

There are a few counts of this clonotype. This chain connects TRBV24-1 to TRBJ1-5, with D unclear. The CDR3 contains 20 residues. Germline CDR1 reads KGHDR; CDR2 reads SFDVKD. V was shortened by 2 bases and J by 2 bases, with 24 bases between the two germline ends. In DNA, the CDR3 is TGTGCCACCAGTGATTGTCTGACGGGAGGAGGTCAGTTGGGCAATCAGCCCCAGCATTTT. As protein: CATSDCLTGGGQLGNQPQHF.

The table lists this clonotype with many counts. The rearrangement joins TRBV2 to TRBJ2-7; a weak D match, TRBD1 (5 bases). V lost 8 bases and J lost 1, with 9 bases in between. The CDR3 length is 12 residues. Germline CDR1 and CDR2: SNHLY and FYNNEI. CDR3 region: CASEGDSYEQYF. As DNA, the CDR3 is TGTGCCAGCGAAGGGGATTCCTACGAGCAGTACTTC.

On this clonotype itself: This may arise from a read error, as a much more abundant clone is one base away. The DNA for the CDR3 is TGCAGTGCTAAAGCAGCAGGGACGAACACTGAAGCTTTCTTT. Translating it yields CSAKAAGTNTEAFF. The V call is TRBV20-1, the J call TRBJ1-1, with D perhaps matching TRBD1 (5 bases). Germline lookup yields CDR1 DFQATT and CDR2 SNEGSKA (reference sequence). The length of the CDR3 is 14 residues. Trimming pared 4 bases from V and 1 base from J, leaving 13 bases between.

This clonotype was detected a few times. The rearrangement links TRBV4-3 to TRBJ2-2; D is tentatively TRBD1 or TRBD2 (5 bases each). Germline assignment: CDR1 LGHNA and CDR2 YSLEER. Trimming took off 3 bases at V and 6 bases at J, with 11 bases between the two ends. There are 14 residues in the CDR3. The CDR3 loop reads CASSHVRGAGELFF. The CDR3 DNA reads TGCGCCAGCAGCCATGTTAGAGGGGCCGGGGAGCTGTTTTTT.

This chain uses TRBV5-6 with TRBJ2-1, with 8 bases that match TRBD1. The CDR3 runs to 16 residues. Germline V gene sequence: CDR1 SGHDT, CDR2 YYEEEE. Losses at the gene ends were 4 bases for V and 6 bases for J; bases not matched to a gene: 12. As DNA, the CDR3 is TGTGCCAGCAGCATACCGGGACAGGCGGCTTCCAATGAGCAGTTCTTC. This sequence encodes CASSIPGQAASNEQFF.

J is TRBJ2-1 and V is TRBV5-5; a weak D match, TRBD1 (5 bases). V lost 4 bases and J 3 bases, leaving 11 bases between the germline ends. Per germline, CDR1 SGHKS and CDR2 YYEKEE (reference sequence). The CDR3 totals 14 residues. The CDR3: CASSPDRFYNEQFF. CDR3 DNA: TGTGCCAGCAGCCCTGACAGATTCTACAATGAGCAGTTCTTC.

This sequence joins TRBV14 and TRBJ2-1; tentative D call: TRBD1 (5 bases). Germline assignment: CDR1 SGHDN and CDR2 FVKESK. Trimming stripped 0 bases from V and 0 bases from J, with 9 bases between. There are 16 residues in the CDR3. CDR3 sequence: CASSQDWGDSYNEQFF. The CDR3 DNA reads as TGTGCCAGCAGCCAAGATTGGGGCGACTCCTACAATGAGCAGTTCTTC.